These 21 T cell receptor beta chains share one sample of origin, sequenced in a study of post-analysis software for immune sequencing data. Notes on the study in general: Four or five TRBV segments (TRBV5-6, TRBV5-1 and TRBV20-1 among them) occurred more frequently in patients than in controls.

The antigens for these receptors are not known. Presence of unique molecular identifiers characterized the TCR beta cDNA libraries. TCRdb recomputed calls from the PCR reads with MiXCR, one row per CDR3 protein. Altogether under 650,000 distinct CDR3 sequences are present, roughly 47% being singletons, with the ten largest covering 1.5% to 2%. Sequenced material: blood. The receptors originated from a girl under 18 with multiple sclerosis.

The table lists this clonotype with a few counts. V gene TRBV6-6 combines with J gene TRBJ1-6; D is perhaps TRBD1 (5 bases). CDR1 and CDR2 from the germline V gene are MNHNY and SVGAGI (reference sequence). Deletions cut 7 bases from V and 5 bases from J, with 12 bases between. This CDR3 is 14 amino acids long. In DNA form, the CDR3 reads TGTGCCAGCAAAGTTGGACAAGATAATTCACCCCTCCACTTT. Translating gives CASKVGQDNSPLHF.

A word on this clonotype: One end of the junction varies from germline; a read error may be responsible. The CDR3 DNA follows: TGTACCAGCAAGGGGCCGGGGGATCAGCCCCAGCATTTT. This codes for CTSKGPGDQPQHF. The chain links TRBV12-3 or TRBV12-4 to TRBJ1-5; maybe TRBD1 (5 bases). The CDR3 is 13 amino acids.

V usage is TRBV11-3 and J usage is TRBJ1-1; 10 bases match TRBD1. The V gene end was trimmed by 2 bases and the J gene end by 4 bases; junction bases not matched to a gene: 4. The CDR3 is made up of 15 amino acids. The germline V gene encodes CDR1 SGHNT and CDR2 YENEEA. CDR3 in amino acids: CASSLQGQGSTEAFF. For the CDR3, the DNA is TGTGCCAGCAGCTTACAGGGACAGGGGAGCACTGAAGCTTTCTTT.

This clonotype was observed a handful of times. Compared with germline, one end of the junction differs, possibly owing to a read error. The chain carries TRBV7-9 and TRBJ2-1, with D possibly being TRBD2 (5 bases). The CDR3 is 15 residues long. Germline assignment: CDR1 SEHNR and CDR2 FQNEAQ (reference sequence). The CDR3 protein is CASSLVAGLYDEQFF. CDR3 DNA sequence: TGTGCCAGCAGCTTAGTTGCGGGCCTCTACGATGAGCAGTTCTTC. The full variable domain, its missing parts supplied by reference TRBV7-9 and TRBJ2-1, is DTGVSQNPRHKITKRGQNVTFRCDPISEHNRLYWYRQTLGQGPEFLTYFQNEAQLEKSRLLSDRFSAERPKGSFSTLEIQRTEQGDSAMYLCASSLVAGLYDEQFFGPGTRLTVL.

V and J are TRBV10-3 and TRBJ2-1; D gene uncertain. Trimming took 7 bases from V and 10 from J, leaving 11 bases between them. The CDR3 has 11 residues. Germline CDR1 is ENHRY and CDR2 is SYGVKD. CDR3 in amino acids: CAITGDGEQFF. The CDR3 coding sequence is TGTGCCATCACTGGTGACGGGGAGCAGTTCTTC.

J is TRBJ1-1 and V is TRBV7-9; D remains unclear. This CDR3 contains 13 residues. V lost 3 bases and J 3 bases, leaving 8 bases between the germline ends. Germline lookup yields CDR1 SEHNR and CDR2 FQNEAQ (reference sequence). In DNA form, the CDR3 reads TGTGCCAGCAGCTTGGGCCCAGACACTGAAGCTTTCTTT. This encodes CASSLGPDTEAFF.

The V call is TRBV6-5, the J call TRBJ2-1, with TRBD2 as a possible D gene (6 bases). This CDR3 has 15 amino acids. V was cut by 6 bases and J by 2 bases, with 14 bases left in between. Germline CDR1 MNHEY, CDR2 SVGAGI. The CDR3 DNA reads as TGTGCCAGCAGCGAACGAGCGGGCACCTACAATGAGCAGTTCTTC. Encoded protein: CASSERAGTYNEQFF.

CDR3 sequence reads: CASSELAETQYF. The CDR3 DNA reads TGTGCCAGCAGTGAACTAGCGGAGACCCAGTACTTC. The V gene is TRBV6-2 or TRBV6-3, the J gene TRBJ2-5, with 7 bases lining up with TRBD2. Looked up from germline, CDR1 is MNHEY and CDR2 is SVGEGT. The length of the CDR3 is 12 residues. Germline trimming cut 5 bases from V and 5 bases from J; bases unmatched to any gene: 2.

This clonotype was recorded a few times. The V gene is TRBV5-1, the J gene TRBJ2-5; tentatively, D is TRBD1 or TRBD2 (5 bases each). V lost 5 bases, J lost 4 bases, and 12 bases lay in between. CDR1 is SGHRS and CDR2 is YFSETQ in the germline V gene. CDR3 size: 13 residues. The CDR3 DNA is TGCGCCAGCAGTGCAGGGAGTCGAGAGACCCAGTACTTC. Protein: CASSAGSRETQYF.

This clonotype was seen a few times. The V call is TRBV20-1, the J call TRBJ1-1; D might be TRBD1 (5 bases). CDR3 length: 12 amino acids. CDR1 and CDR2 from the germline V gene are DFQATT and SNEGSKA (reference sequence). Trimming pared 7 bases from V and 4 bases from J, leaving 13 bases between. The CDR3 spells CSVGRGVTEAFF. The CDR3 region has the DNA TGCAGTGTTGGACGGGGCGTCACTGAAGCTTTCTTT.

This clonotype was detected only a few times. V usage is TRBV20-1 and J usage is TRBJ1-6; the match to TRBD1 covers 7 bases. Trimming cost V 4 bases and J 8 bases; bases outside gene matches: 5. Germline CDR1 is DFQATT and CDR2 is SNEGSKA (reference sequence). The CDR3 has 13 amino acids. The CDR3: CSAIQGLDSPLHF. CDR3 nucleotides: TGCAGTGCTATACAGGGGCTGGATTCACCCCTCCACTTT.

This clonotype has just a few counts. J is TRBJ2-3 and V is TRBV12-3 or TRBV12-4; 10 bases agree with TRBD2. CDR3 size: 15 residues. J was trimmed by 3 bases and V by 1 base; bases with no gene match: 1. The CDR3 DNA follows: TGTGCCAGCAGTTTAGAACTAGCGGGAACAGATACGCAGTATTTT. Translated: CASSLELAGTDTQYF.

This sequence joins TRBV20-1 and TRBJ1-5; D might be TRBD1 (6 bases). Trimming shortened V by 4 bases and J by 5 bases, and 15 bases separated the two germline ends. The CDR3 loop spans 14 amino acids. Germline-derived CDR1 and CDR2 are DFQATT and SNEGSKA (reference sequence). Written as DNA, the CDR3 is TGCAGTGCTACCCACAGGGCAGGCGATCAGCCCCAGCATTTT. Amino acids: CSATHRAGDQPQHF.

The chain combines TRBV20-1 with TRBJ2-7; 9 bases align to TRBD2. Germline V gene lookup returns CDR1 DFQATT and CDR2 SNEGSKA (reference sequence). CDR3 size: 15 residues. Trimming took 0 bases from V and 4 from J; bases not matched to a gene: 7. Here the CDR3 DNA reads TGCAGTGCTAGAGAAGGGCGGGGGGGCATGTACGAGCAGTACTTC. It is translated as CSAREGRGGMYEQYF.

Only a few counts were recorded for this clonotype. The CDR3 sequence is CASSGQKWGRNYGYTF. In nucleotides, the CDR3 is TGTGCCAGCAGTGGCCAAAAATGGGGGCGCAACTATGGCTACACCTTC. The genes are TRBV25-1 and TRBJ1-2; maybe TRBD1 (6 bases). The CDR3 has 16 amino acids. Germline V gene lookup returns CDR1 MGHDK and CDR2 SYGVNS. Trimming took off 4 bases at V and 2 bases at J, with 17 bases between the two ends.

CDR3 sequence reads: CASSSRLSSYNEQFF. CDR3 DNA sequence: TGCGCCAGCAGCTCCCGCCTTAGCTCCTACAATGAGCAGTTCTTC. The J gene is TRBJ2-1, the V gene TRBV5-1; D not certain. Trimming cost V 3 bases and J 0 bases, with 10 bases left between them. Germline assignment: CDR1 SGHRS and CDR2 YFSETQ. This CDR3 contains 15 residues.

This clonotype was seen more than once but under ten times. This sequence joins TRBV4-1 and TRBJ2-5; D uncertain. Germline V CDR1 and CDR2: MGHRA, YSYEKL. The CDR3 consists of 13 residues. V dropped 4 bases and J dropped 3 bases, with 9 bases sitting between them. CDR3 sequence: CASSRLLEETQYF. CDR3 in DNA: TGCGCCAGCAGCCGTTTATTAGAAGAGACCCAGTACTTC.

The chain uses TRBV7-8 and TRBJ2-1; 15 nucleotides match TRBD2. Germline V gene lookup returns CDR1 SGHVS and CDR2 FQNEAQ. J gave up 7 bases and V 6 bases, and 7 bases lay outside the gene matches. The CDR3 totals 16 residues. The CDR3 nucleotides read TGTGCCAGCAGTCCCAGGACTAGCGGGGGGGCAAATGAGCAGTTCTTC. Protein: CASSPRTSGGANEQFF.

Only a few counts were recorded for this clonotype. The J gene is TRBJ2-1, the V gene TRBV12-3 or TRBV12-4; 8 bases match TRBD1. The CDR3 covers 15 residues. The junction had 9 bases not matched to a gene; V was cut back by 5 bases and J by 6 bases. The CDR3 coding sequence is TGTGCCAGCAGTCTTACGGGACAGGCGTCCAATGAGCAGTTCTTC. It encodes CASSLTGQASNEQFF.

V and J are TRBV10-3 and TRBJ2-3; the D gene is possibly TRBD2 (5 bases). The V and J ends lost 3 bases and 0 bases respectively, with 16 bases between them. This CDR3 has 17 residues. CDR1 ENHRY and CDR2 SYGVKD come from the germline V gene. The CDR3 is CAISDGVQRTSTDTQYF. Written as DNA, the CDR3 is TGTGCCATCAGTGACGGGGTACAGCGAACTAGCACAGATACGCAGTATTTT.

This clonotype has just a few counts. This rearrangement joins TRBV7-7 to TRBJ2-7; D gene ambiguous. CDR1 and CDR2 from the germline V gene are SSHAT and FNYEAQ (reference sequence). V was cut by 2 bases and J by 1 base, with 12 bases left in between. CDR3 length: 15 amino acids. For the CDR3, the DNA is TGTGCCAGCAGCTTAAGTTACACTTCTTCCTACGAGCAGTACTTC. This codes for CASSLSYTSSYEQYF.